The clone carrying this T cell receptor beta chain was seen many times. The time point denotes: patch test 2, 6 weeks after DPC sensitization. As for treatment: therapeutic diphenylcyclopropenone sensitization with weekly scalp DPC. Those who donated were patients with alopecia, 18 to 70 years of age, and suitable for DPC. These data belong to a study of human T cells and chemical hapten exposure. Whole-study context: Patients, chiefly female, had alopecia areata, totalis or universalis.

TCRdb analysed the RACE reads with MiXCR anew, one entry per CDR3 protein. The sample lists about 380,000 distinct CDR3 sequences, more than 5% occurring once. The CDR3 runs 14 residues. Germline V gives CDR1 SGDLS, CDR2 YYNGEE. V dropped 3 bases and J dropped 1; count of bases not matched to a gene: 2. This chain connects TRBV9 to TRBJ1-1, with 8 bases aligning to TRBD1. This sequence was found in a young woman with alopecia areata. Some clones in this sample may be carry-over from other donors' samples. Sample: whole blood, taken in connection with sensitization to the hapten diphenylcyclopropenone (DPC). In DNA, the CDR3 is TGTGCCAGCAGCGCCGACAGGGGGAACACTGAAGCTTTCTTT. It translates to CASSADRGNTEAFF.